The 25 T cell receptor beta chains given below trace back to one sample, sequenced in a study of shared clonotypes between healthy human individuals (dated by TCRdb to about 2020). Library preparation employed the immunoSEQ multiplex PCR assay. Imported from immuneACCESS, the table was reduced by TCRdb to in-frame sequences with V and J called. These copies leave out some clones; in studies compared against another copy, an unresolved V gene accounts for under half, and the cause of the remainder is not known. The sample table records about 990,000 clones; around three quarters of these occur just once. The biggest ten clones account for around 0.6% of the sample. The sequencing sample was made of memory CD4+ T cells from PBMCs. The cell subset or site label on this specimen signifies: CD45RA-negative fraction. The receptors were gathered from a young man in good health. Some clones in this sample may be carry-over from other donors' samples.

This chain links TRBV28 with TRBJ1-1, with unresolved D. This CDR3 contains 16 residues. CDR1 and CDR2 (germline): MDHEN, SYDVKM. CDR3 in amino acids: CVSPPAGRMVNTEAFF. CDR3 sequence (DNA): TGTGTCTCTCCACCGGCGGGCCGTATGGTGAACACTGAAGCTTTCTTT.

The chain couples TRBV4-1 to TRBJ1-5; no clear D. The V end was cut by 4 bases, the J end by 5 bases, with 12 bases between. Germline loops: CDR1 MGHRA, CDR2 YSYEKL. This CDR3 has 14 amino acids. The CDR3 protein is CASSLVISDQPQHF. CDR3 DNA: TGCGCCAGCAGCCTAGTAATATCGGATCAGCCCCAGCATTTT.

Worth noting for this clone: Other DNA sequences in the same sample also yield this CDR3. The rearrangement links TRBV11-2 to TRBJ1-2, with D hard to call. CDR3 size: 15 residues. Germline CDR1 and CDR2: SGHAT and FQNNGV. V gave up 0 bases and J gave up 0 bases, with 8 bases separating them. In DNA, the CDR3 is TGTGCCAGCAGCTTAGATCGGACGGCTAACTATGGCTACACCTTC. This encodes CASSLDRTANYGYTF. Full variable domain (outside the CDR3, taken from reference TRBV11-2 and TRBJ1-2): EAGVAQSPRYKIIEKRQSVAFWCNPISGHATLYWYQQILGQGPKLLIQFQNNGVVDDSQLPKDRFSAERLKGVDSTLKIQPAKLEDSAVYLCASSLDRTANYGYTFGSGTRLTVV.

The V call is TRBV6-1, the J call TRBJ1-1, with 9 nucleotides matching TRBD1. Trimming at V came to 4 bases and at J to 7 bases, leaving 10 bases not matched to a gene. Germline V gives CDR1 MNHNS, CDR2 SASEGT. CDR3 length: 15 amino acids. CDR3 loop: CASSGIPGQGLEAFF. Written as DNA, the CDR3 is TGTGCCAGCAGTGGTATTCCGGGACAGGGCCTTGAAGCTTTCTTT.

The CDR3 nucleotides read TGTGCCAGCAGTTACCGGGGCTACAATGAGCAGTTCTTC. Protein sequence: CASSYRGYNEQFF. This sequence joins TRBV2 and TRBJ2-1, with D perhaps matching TRBD2 (5 bases). The CDR3 has 13 amino acids. The germline V gene has CDR1 SNHLY and CDR2 FYNNEI. The germline V and J ends were trimmed by 5 bases and 3 bases, with 8 bases remaining between them.

The genes are TRBV5-1 and TRBJ2-3, with 7 bases lining up with TRBD2. V trimming: 4 bases; J trimming: 4 bases; junction bases outside the gene matches: 6. CDR1 is SGHRS, CDR2 YFSETQ, per germline. The length of the CDR3 is 14 residues. This CDR3 is CASSRGETADTQYF. The DNA for the CDR3 is TGCGCCAGCAGCCGGGGGGAGACGGCAGATACGCAGTATTTT.

This clone was recorded a few times. This chain joins TRBV6-6 and TRBJ1-2; maybe TRBD1 (5 bases). This CDR3 is built from 13 residues. Germline V gives CDR1 MNHNY, CDR2 SVGAGI (reference sequence). V lost 6 bases, J lost 8 bases, and 16 bases lay in between. In DNA, the CDR3 is TGTGCCAGCAGCGGCAAGGCAGGGAGAGGCTACACCTTC. Translated: CASSGKAGRGYTF.

This clone was counted between two and nine times. This sequence joins TRBV4-3 and TRBJ2-1; D is ambiguous. V was pared by 4 bases and J by 0 bases, with 10 bases between. This CDR3 spans 15 amino acids. Germline assignment: CDR1 LGHNA and CDR2 YSLEER. This CDR3 is CASSPKTDSYNEQFF. In DNA form, the CDR3 reads TGCGCCAGCAGCCCCAAGACGGACTCCTACAATGAGCAGTTCTTC.

The V gene is TRBV9, the J gene TRBJ2-1; 11 nucleotides align to TRBD2. This CDR3 spans 17 amino acids. Germline V lookup: CDR1 SGDLS, CDR2 YYNGEE. Trimming cost V 4 bases and J 6 bases; bases outside gene matches: 12. CDR3 sequence (DNA): TGTGCCAGCAGCCCAACAACCACTAGCGGGGGATTCAATGAGCAGTTCTTC. Protein product: CASSPTTTSGGFNEQFF.

CDR3 amino acids: CASSLGSGRKSISGNEQFF. CDR3 in DNA: TGTGCCAGCAGTTTAGGGTCAGGGCGAAAATCAATTTCGGGCAATGAGCAGTTCTTC. The gene calls are TRBV28 and TRBJ2-1; D is perhaps TRBD1 (5 bases). V lost 2 bases and J 6 bases, leaving 26 bases between the germline ends. CDR3 length: 19 amino acids. Germline lookup yields CDR1 MDHEN and CDR2 SYDVKM.

The chain joins TRBV6-5 to TRBJ1-4, with D hard to call. The CDR3 totals 13 residues. CDR1 and CDR2 (germline): MNHEY, SVGAGI. Between the trimmed V and J ends, which lost 10 bases and 3 bases, there was a span of 12 bases. CDR3 DNA sequence: TGTGCCACCTCCCGCCAGGCTAATGAAAAACTGTTTTTT. This translates into CATSRQANEKLFF.

V and J are TRBV5-6 and TRBJ2-5; D may match TRBD1 or TRBD2 (6 bases each). The CDR3 is made up of 14 amino acids. In germline, CDR1 is SGHDT, CDR2 YYEEEE. Between the trimmed V and J ends, which lost 1 base and 5 bases, there was a span of 12 bases. The DNA of the CDR3 is TGTGCCAGCAGCTTGTCGGGGGCTTGGGAGACCCAGTACTTC. Its translation: CASSLSGAWETQYF.

This clone was observed many times. This rearrangement joins TRBV5-1 to TRBJ2-3, with 11 bases aligning to TRBD1. CDR3 size: 16 residues. Germline values: CDR1 SGHRS, CDR2 YFSETQ. V was pared by 4 bases and J by 4 bases, with 8 bases of the junction left unmatched. The CDR3 DNA reads as TGCGCCAGCAGCCTCCAACCGGGACAGGGGGCAGATACGCAGTATTTT. Translated, it gives CASSLQPGQGADTQYF.

J is TRBJ2-2 and V is TRBV5-6, with TRBD2 identical over 9 bases. The CDR3 runs to 16 residues. V trimming: 0 bases; J trimming: 3 bases; junction bases outside the gene matches: 3. Germline V gene sequence: CDR1 SGHDT, CDR2 YYEEEE. The CDR3: CASSLEGLADTGELFF. The CDR3 nucleotides are TGTGCCAGCAGCTTGGAGGGACTAGCAGACACCGGGGAGCTGTTTTTT.

This rearrangement joins TRBV2 to TRBJ1-5; 8 nucleotides align to TRBD1. Germline V gene lookup returns CDR1 SNHLY and CDR2 FYNNEI. V gave up 6 bases and J gave up 6 bases; unmatched junction bases: 13. The CDR3 spans 16 residues. In DNA, the CDR3 is TGTGCCAGCAGATCAATCCAGGGGGCATCAGGTCAGCCCCAGCATTTT. Its protein product is CASRSIQGASGQPQHF.

The J gene is TRBJ2-1, the V gene TRBV19; TRBD2 might be the D (6 bases). Germline values: CDR1 LNHDA, CDR2 SQIVND (reference sequence). V was cut by 1 base and J by 9 bases, with 16 bases left in between. The CDR3 totals 15 residues. The chain's CDR3 is CASSIGTAREAEQFF. The CDR3 nucleotides are TGTGCCAGTAGTATAGGGACCGCGAGGGAGGCTGAGCAGTTCTTC.

The sample holds a few counts of this clone. This chain joins TRBV5-8 and TRBJ2-5, with 7 bases fitting TRBD1. CDR1 and CDR2 (germline): SGHTS, YDEGEE. This CDR3 is built from 14 residues. V dropped 4 bases and J dropped 5; count of bases not matched to a gene: 8. CDR3 in DNA: TGTGCCAGCAGCCCCGGACAGGTGGCGGAGACCCAGTACTTC. Amino acids: CASSPGQVAETQYF.

A word on this clone: Being one base from a much bigger clone, this may be a read error. The rearrangement joins TRBV29-1 to TRBJ2-5; no reliable D call. Trimming shortened V by 3 bases and J by 6 bases, and 14 bases separated the two germline ends. Germline CDR1 SQVTM, CDR2 ANQGSEA. CDR3 length: 13 amino acids. CDR3 nucleotide sequence: TGCAGCGTTGACTGGGCCCTCCGGCAGACCCAGTACTTC. Translating it yields CSVDWALRQTQYF. The full variable domain, in which reference TRBV29-1 and TRBJ2-5 provide the parts outside the CDR3, is SAVISQKPSRDICQRGTSLTIQCQVDSQVTMMFWYRQQPGQSLTLIATANQGSEATYESGFVIDKFPISRPNLTFSTLTVSNMSPEDSSIYLCSVDWALRQTQYFGPGTRLLVL.

This chain connects TRBV6-1 to TRBJ1-2; tentative D call: TRBD1 (6 bases). The ends were cut back, 5 bases at V and 8 bases at J, with 15 bases in the middle. The CDR3 has 13 amino acids. Per germline, CDR1 MNHNS and CDR2 SASEGT. This CDR3 reads CASSSTGIYGYTF. CDR3 DNA sequence: TGTGCCAGCAGTTCAACAGGGATCTACGGCTACACCTTC.

Points on this clone: At the DNA level, this CDR3 is encoded by other sequences in the same sample as well. The chain links TRBV18 to TRBJ2-3; TRBD1 agrees at 7 bases. The trim removed 3 bases at V and 4 bases at J, leaving 1 base unmatched. This CDR3 has 13 amino acids. The germline V gene has CDR1 KGHSH and CDR2 LQKENI. For the CDR3, the DNA is TGTGCCAGCTCACCTAGGGGGCCAGATACGCAGTATTTT. Translation: CASSPRGPDTQYF.

In this sample, this clone turned up a few times. V is TRBV7-2 and J is TRBJ1-1; D gene unclear. The V end was cut by 5 bases, the J end by 3 bases, with 10 bases between. Germline CDR1 is SGHTA and CDR2 is FQGNSA. The CDR3 has 13 amino acids. CDR3 in DNA: TGTGCCAGCAGCCGGACGTCCGACACTGAAGCTTTCTTT. Translated, it gives CASSRTSDTEAFF.

The gene calls are TRBV7-3 and TRBJ2-7; D remains ambiguous. V dropped 1 base and J dropped 3 bases, with 19 bases sitting between them. Germline CDR1 is SGHTA and CDR2 is FQGTGA. The CDR3 is made up of 17 amino acids. The CDR3 DNA reads as TGTGCCAGCAGCTTAAGTTTGACGGGCGGTGGGAACTACGAGCAGTACTTC. Translation gives CASSLSLTGGGNYEQYF.

V is TRBV7-2 and J is TRBJ2-7; D is uncertain. Trimming cost V 4 bases and J 7 bases, with 11 bases left between them. From germline, CDR1 is SGHTA and CDR2 FQGNSA. The CDR3 length is 12 residues. The CDR3 DNA follows: TGTGCCAGCAGCTCCCCATTTCAAGAGCAGTACTTC. Encoded protein: CASSSPFQEQYF.

As DNA, the CDR3 is TGTGCCAGCAGCTCGGGACAGGGGGAATACTATGGCTACACCTTC. Its translation is CASSSGQGEYYGYTF. This rearrangement joins TRBV2 to TRBJ1-2; 11 positions agree with TRBD1. CDR1 and CDR2 (germline): SNHLY, FYNNEI. The CDR3 contains 15 residues. Trimming cost V 6 bases and J 3 bases; bases outside gene matches: 6.

The chain has TRBV6-5 and TRBJ1-5; 7 bases are shared with TRBD1. The CDR3 has 14 amino acids. V shed 4 bases, J shed 4 bases, and the junction held 4 bases outside the gene matches. Germline lookup yields CDR1 MNHEY and CDR2 SVGAGI. The CDR3 sequence: CASSLTGVNQPQHF. The CDR3 DNA reads as TGTGCCAGCAGTTTAACAGGGGTAAATCAGCCCCAGCATTTT.